The entry below describes one TCR beta chain. Antigen unknown. Measured with immunoSEQ multiplex PCR; TCRdb has only the in-frame clones, and not every one. The sample has over 45,000 clones; roughly 90% are singletons. These data originate in a study of T cell responses to AZD1222 COVID-19 vaccine. The study, taken as a whole, reports: Elevations in Spike-specific TCR breadth and depth followed administration of two AZD1222 doses. Donor demographics were predominantly white British with a female majority; clonal diversity may be underestimated.

The clonotype originates from an adult who received the AZD1222 COVID-19 vaccine. Sequencing was performed on peripheral blood, taken 28 days after the second AZD1222 dose.

CDR3 in amino acids: CASSISGLAGGNEQYF. The CDR3 DNA sequence: TGTGCCAGTAGTATCTCCGGGCTAGCGGGAGGTAACGAGCAGTACTTC. V and J are TRBV19 and TRBJ2-7, with 11 bases matching TRBD2. The CDR3 runs 16 residues. V dropped 3 bases and J dropped 5; count of bases not matched to a gene: 9. Germline V gene sequence: CDR1 LNHDA, CDR2 SQIVND (reference sequence).